A selection of T cell receptor beta chains follows, all from one sample in a study of blood T cell repertoires in COVID-19. TCRdb's table, derived via immunoSEQ multiplex PCR, lists solely in-frame clones and lacks some. The profile shows fewer than 350,000 clones, 80% to 95% of them singletons. The sequenced sample consisted of peripheral blood. The receptors were sampled from a woman younger than 45 with COVID-19, enrolled during active disease. Both conserved end residues are part of each CDR3. Fields, in order: J gene, clone size, D gene, V gene, CDR3 DNA, CDR3 protein. The D gene is left open where the match is weak. A row's size may be missing; if present it is once, few, many or a size class.

>TRBJ2-4|once|TRBD2|TRBV6-6
TGTGCCAGCAGTCCTCTTGGGGAGGGCTTAGCCAAAAACATTCAGTACTTC
CASSPLGEGLAKNIQYF
>TRBJ1-1|few|TRBD1|TRBV7-3
TGTGCCAGCAGTTCTCGGACAGGTAATGAAGCTTTCTTT
CASSSRTGNEAFF
>TRBJ1-2|once|-|TRBV2
TGTGCCAGCAGTTACAGGGATGGCTACACCTTC
CASSYRDGYTF
>TRBJ1-1|-|-|TRBV28
TGTGCCAGCAGTTTAACCCCCGGCCAGGGGAACACTGAAGCTTTCTTT
CASSLTPGQGNTEAFF
>TRBJ2-7|-|-|TRBV5-1
TGCGCCAGCAGCCCCATTGAAGTAGGGGTCGACGAGCAGTACTTC
CASSPIEVGVDEQYF
>TRBJ2-5|-|TRBD2|TRBV6-2/TRBV6-3
TGTGCCAGCAGGCCTCCGGGGGAGGGACGGGAGACCCAGTACTTC
CASRPPGEGRETQYF
>TRBJ2-7|once|TRBD2|TRBV5-1
TGCGCCAGCAGCTTGTCAGCAACTAGCGGATATAGGGAGCAGTACTTC
CASSLSATSGYREQYF
>TRBJ2-5|-|TRBD2|TRBV10-2
TGCGCCAGCAGTGAGGACATCGGGGGGGGGACCCAGTACTTC
CASSEDIGGGTQYF
>TRBJ2-7|-|TRBD1|TRBV30
TGTGCCTGGAGTGTACGCTCCGGGGGACAGGGAGAATTCTACGAGCAGTACTTC
CAWSVRSGGQGEFYEQYF
>TRBJ1-1|-|-|TRBV12-5
TGTGCTAGTGGCCCGACTCAGAACACTGAAGCTTTCTTT
CASGPTQNTEAFF
>TRBJ1-1|-|-|TRBV5-4
TGTGCCAGCAGCCCCAGGGGGAACACTGAAGCTTTCTTT
CASSPRGNTEAFF
>TRBJ2-3|-|TRBD2|TRBV6-5
TGTGCCAGCAGCGGGGGACTAGCGGCGGATACGCAGTATTTT
CASSGGLAADTQYF
>TRBJ1-6|few|TRBD1|TRBV9
TGTGCCAGCAGCGCCACCGGGACAGGGGTTTCACCCCTCCACTTT
CASSATGTGVSPLHF
>TRBJ2-7|-|TRBD1|TRBV5-1
TGCGCCAGCAGCCTAAGGGGACAGGGGGCGTACGAGCAGTACTTC
CASSLRGQGAYEQYF
>TRBJ2-7|-|-|TRBV5-4
TGTGCCAGCTCCGTGGTTGGGGGAGGTAGGTACGAGCAGTACTTC
CASSVVGGGRYEQYF
>TRBJ1-1|-|-|TRBV7-9
TGTGCCAGCAGCTTAGCGGGAGAGATCTCTGAAGCTTTCTTT
CASSLAGEISEAFF
>TRBJ2-3|-|-|TRBV7-9
TGTGCCAGCAGCCCCCAAGATACGCAGTATTTT
CASSPQDTQYF
>TRBJ2-7|-|-|TRBV19
TGTGCCAGTAGTCGGGCCGCCCAGGAGGGGGAGCAGTACTTC
CASSRAAQEGEQYF
>TRBJ1-5|-|-|TRBV5-5
TGTGCCAGCAGCGGTGGTTCAGGGGCTCAGCCCCAGCATTTT
CASSGGSGAQPQHF
>TRBJ1-5|-|-|TRBV24-1
TGTGCCACCAGTGAGGCAGGGGTAGGGCCCCAGCATTTT
CATSEAGVGPQHF
>TRBJ2-1|-|-|TRBV6-6
TGTGCCAGCAGTTACGCAGGGGCCTCCTACAATGAGCAGTTCTTC
CASSYAGASYNEQFF
>TRBJ2-2|-|-|TRBV9
TGTGCCAGCAGCGGAATCGGTGGCGGGGAGCTGTTTTTT
CASSGIGGGELFF
>TRBJ2-7|-|-|TRBV5-5
TGTGCCAGCAGCTCCTATCTCGGGACTGGCTACGAGCAGTACTTC
CASSSYLGTGYEQYF
>TRBJ2-7|-|-|TRBV4-1
TGCGCCAGCAGCCCCAGACTAGTGGAAAGCTCCTACGAGCAGTACTTC
CASSPRLVESSYEQYF
>TRBJ2-7|-|-|TRBV4-1
TGCGCCAGCAGCCAAGTATACCCCGGGGGAGACGAGCAGTACTTC
CASSQVYPGGDEQYF
>TRBJ1-2|-|TRBD1|TRBV6-5
TGTGCCAGCAGTTACTCAGGACAGGGTCGTGGCTACACCTTC
CASSYSGQGRGYTF
>TRBJ1-1|few|-|TRBV28
TGTGCCAGCAGTTTATATACAGGGCGGAACACTGAAGCTTTCTTT
CASSLYTGRNTEAFF
>TRBJ2-3|once|-|TRBV5-8
TGTGCCAGCAGCTTGGAAGCACCCCCAGATACGCAGTATTTT
CASSLEAPPDTQYF
>TRBJ2-7|-|TRBD1|TRBV7-2
TGTGCCAGCAGCTTAGCCGGACAGGGAGTCTACGAGCAGTACTTC
CASSLAGQGVYEQYF
>TRBJ1-1|-|TRBD1|TRBV28
TGTGCCAGCAGGACAGGGGGCAGATACACTGAAGCTTTCTTT
CASRTGGRYTEAFF
>TRBJ2-2|once|-|TRBV3-1/TRBV3-2
TGTGCCAGCAGCTTGAGCGGCGGGGCCGGGGAGCTGTTTTTT
CASSLSGGAGELFF
>TRBJ2-5|-|TRBD1|TRBV5-4
TGTGCCAGCAGCCCTGGGGGACAGAGAGAGACCCAGTACTTC
CASSPGGQRETQYF
>TRBJ2-7|-|-|TRBV6-1
TGTGCCAGCAGTGATCTCGACGAGCAGTACTTC
CASSDLDEQYF
>TRBJ1-4|once|-|TRBV4-3
TGCGCCAGCAGCCAAGATAGCCCTGCCGGCGGTGAAAAACTGTTTTTT
CASSQDSPAGGEKLFF
>TRBJ1-3|-|-|TRBV6-6
TGTGCCGCCGGCAGGGTTGGAAACACCATATATTTT
CAAGRVGNTIYF
>TRBJ1-2|-|TRBD1|TRBV19
TGTGCCAGTAGCCAGGGGGGCCTCGATGGCTACACCTTC
CASSQGGLDGYTF
>TRBJ1-2|-|-|TRBV15
TGTGCCACCAGCAGAGGGGCAGGGGAGGGCTACACCTTC
CATSRGAGEGYTF
>TRBJ1-1|-|-|TRBV11-3
TGTGCCAGCAGCTCCCAGACTAGCACTGAAGCTTTCTTT
CASSSQTSTEAFF
>TRBJ2-1|-|TRBD1|TRBV27
TGTGCCAGCAGACTTAAACCGGGACAGGGTATCTATGAGCAGTTCTTC
CASRLKPGQGIYEQFF
>TRBJ1-5|-|TRBD1|TRBV2
TGTGCCAGCACCTGGACAGGAGACCGCAATCAGCCCCAGCATTTT
CASTWTGDRNQPQHF
>TRBJ2-7|-|-|TRBV28
TGTGCCAGCAGAGAGCGGGTCTCCCACTACGAGCAGTACTTC
CASRERVSHYEQYF
>TRBJ1-2|once|TRBD1|TRBV27
TGTGCCAGCAGGGACAGGGGCTCTAACTATGGCTACACCTTC
CASRDRGSNYGYTF
>TRBJ2-1|-|TRBD2|TRBV28
TGTGCCAGCAGCGGGACTAGCCCCAACAATGAGCAGTTCTTC
CASSGTSPNNEQFF
>TRBJ1-2|-|TRBD1|TRBV6-6
TGTGCCAGCAGCCGCGGCAGGGGGCGATCATCATCCGGCTACACCTTC
CASSRGRGRSSSGYTF
>TRBJ1-1|-|-|TRBV5-8
TGTGCCAGCAGCTTGAGTAGGCCGGAGGGAGCTTTCTTT
CASSLSRPEGAFF